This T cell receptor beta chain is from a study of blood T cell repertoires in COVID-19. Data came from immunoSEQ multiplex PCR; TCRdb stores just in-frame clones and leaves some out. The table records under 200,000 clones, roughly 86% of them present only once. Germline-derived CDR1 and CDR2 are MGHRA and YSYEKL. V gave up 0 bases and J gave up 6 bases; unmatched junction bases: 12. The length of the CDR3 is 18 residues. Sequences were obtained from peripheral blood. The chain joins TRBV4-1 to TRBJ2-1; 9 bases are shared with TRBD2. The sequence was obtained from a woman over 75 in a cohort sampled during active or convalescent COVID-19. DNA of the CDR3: TGCGCCAGCAGCCAAGATCCCCTCCTTACACTAGCGGGCAATGAGCAGTTCTTC. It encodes CASSQDPLLTLAGNEQFF.